This passage covers 29 T cell receptor beta chains from one sample sequenced in a study of response to subunit inactivated influenza vaccine. A single record per CDR3 protein comes from TCRdb applying MiXCR to the RT-PCR reads. The sample has hundreds of thousands of distinct CDR3 sequences, less than 30% seen once; the top ten hold 1.5% to 2%. The input for sequencing was CD4+ T cells sorted from PBMCs, taken more than 4 days after vaccination. These receptors all stem from a man aged 50 to 60 who received an inactivated influenza vaccine.

This clonotype was seen more than once but under ten times. V and J are TRBV11-2 and TRBJ1-6; D uncertain. CDR1 SGHAT and CDR2 FQNNGV come from the germline V gene. V was shortened by 0 bases and J by 0 bases, with 6 bases between the two germline ends. The CDR3 is 16 residues long. The CDR3 is CASSLESSSYNSPLHF. The CDR3 DNA is TGTGCCAGCAGCTTAGAGTCTAGCTCCTATAATTCACCCCTCCACTTT.

J is TRBJ2-2 and V is TRBV20-1; D not resolved. Germline CDR1 and CDR2: DFQATT and SNEGSKA (reference sequence). The CDR3 has 16 residues. V was cut by 0 bases and J by 0 bases, with 11 bases left in between. CDR3 bases: TGCAGTGCTAGAGATGGCTCAGGTTCGAACACCGGGGAGCTGTTTTTT. Its translation is CSARDGSGSNTGELFF.

The genes are TRBV6-1 and TRBJ1-5; 7 bases align to TRBD1. Germline V gene data show CDR1 as MNHNS and CDR2 as SASEGT. V shed 5 bases and J 3 bases; nucleotides not matched to a gene: 7. This CDR3 spans 15 amino acids. CDR3 nucleotide sequence: TGTGCCAGCAGTCCCTTGGACAGGCCCAATCAGCCCCAGCATTTT. This translates into CASSPLDRPNQPQHF.

Many counts were recorded for this clonotype. V gene TRBV11-2 combines with J gene TRBJ1-1, with D perhaps matching TRBD1 (5 bases). The V and J ends lost 3 bases and 5 bases respectively, with 7 bases between them. This CDR3 contains 12 residues. Germline loops: CDR1 SGHAT, CDR2 FQNNGV. CDR3 coding DNA: TGTGCCAGCAGCTTGTCAGGGACTGAAGCTTTCTTT. Translated: CASSLSGTEAFF.

There are a few counts of this clonotype. CDR3 DNA: TGTGCCACCAGTGATTCAGGGACTAGCGGGAGTGTTTTCTTC. Its protein product is CATSDSGTSGSVFF. The rearrangement uses TRBV24-1 and TRBJ2-1, with TRBD2 identical over 14 bases. V shed 2 bases, J shed 16 bases, and the junction held 6 bases outside the gene matches. Germline V gives CDR1 KGHDR, CDR2 SFDVKD. The CDR3 sequence is 14 residues long.

The chain is built from TRBV3-1 and TRBJ1-1; possible D gene TRBD1, 6 bases. The CDR3 sequence is 15 residues long. Per the germline V gene, CDR1 is LGHDT and CDR2 is YNNKEL (reference sequence). V was pared by 4 bases and J by 5 bases, with 17 bases between. CDR3 sequence reads: CASSPESGVGTEAFF. The CDR3 DNA follows: TGTGCCAGCAGCCCGGAATCAGGGGTAGGGACTGAAGCTTTCTTT.

This clonotype appeared a few times. This chain uses TRBV20-1 with TRBJ2-1; D not resolved. The germline V gene has CDR1 DFQATT and CDR2 SNEGSKA (reference sequence). The CDR3 loop spans 13 amino acids. With 0 bases removed from V and 7 bases from J, the gap between germline ends came to 10 bases. This CDR3 reads CSARDGRRNEQFF. The CDR3 DNA reads TGCAGTGCTAGAGATGGCAGAAGAAATGAGCAGTTCTTC.

V is TRBV10-3 and J is TRBJ2-3, with 8 nucleotides matching TRBD2. V gave up 1 base and J gave up 6 bases; unmatched junction bases: 6. CDR3 length: 15 residues. Germline values: CDR1 ENHRY, CDR2 SYGVKD. CDR3 nucleotide sequence: TGTGCCATCAGTGAGTTGACGGGAGGGAGGGATACGCAGTATTTT. This sequence encodes CAISELTGGRDTQYF.

The chain recombines TRBV20-1 with TRBJ1-5; D perhaps matches TRBD1 (5 bases). This CDR3 has 15 amino acids. V was pared by 3 bases and J by 4 bases, with 16 bases between. The germline CDR1 and CDR2 sequences are DFQATT and SNEGSKA (reference sequence). Here the CDR3 reads CSARAGARTNQPQHF. The CDR3, as DNA: TGCAGTGCTAGGGCTGGGGCCAGAACTAATCAGCCCCAGCATTTT.

The chain uses TRBV20-1 and TRBJ2-1, with 8 bases lining up with TRBD2. The CDR3 consists of 14 residues. The V segment lost 0 bases and the J segment 9 bases; nucleotides outside the gene matches: 7. Looked up from germline, CDR1 is DFQATT and CDR2 is SNEGSKA (reference sequence). This CDR3 reads CSARDPGGPGEQFF. DNA for the CDR3: TGCAGTGCTAGAGATCCGGGAGGGCCGGGTGAGCAGTTCTTC.

This clonotype showed up just a few times. The V call is TRBV4-1, the J call TRBJ1-1, with TRBD1 matching 9 bases. Germline CDR1 is MGHRA and CDR2 is YSYEKL. Trimming cost V 3 bases and J 2 bases; bases outside gene matches: 4. This CDR3 region has 15 residues. DNA of the CDR3: TGCGCCAGCAGCCAGGGGGGACAGGGTAACACTGAAGCTTTCTTT. Protein sequence: CASSQGGQGNTEAFF.

As for this clonotype: Just one base apart from a much larger clone, this may be a read error. The V gene is TRBV7-6, the J gene TRBJ2-3, with D possibly being TRBD2 (6 bases). This CDR3 region has 14 residues. V lost 0 bases to trimming and J lost 8 bases, with 12 bases between them. Germline V gene sequence: CDR1 SGHVS, CDR2 FNYEAQ. CDR3 DNA: TGTGCCAGCAGCTTAGCGACTAGTTCAGGTACGCAGTATTTT. It translates to CASSLATSSGTQYF.

The chain uses TRBV5-1 and TRBJ1-1; D might be TRBD1 (5 bases). The CDR3 has 14 amino acids. V shed 0 bases and J shed 3 bases, with 9 bases lying between them. The germline V gene has CDR1 SGHRS and CDR2 YFSETQ. The DNA of the CDR3 is TGCGCCAGCAGCTTGGCGGGGGGATACACTGAAGCTTTCTTT. It codes for CASSLAGGYTEAFF.

The table lists this clonotype with many counts. The rearrangement uses TRBV5-1 and TRBJ2-5, with D possibly being TRBD2 (6 bases). This CDR3 comprises 16 residues. Trimming shortened V by 5 bases and J by 4 bases, and 21 bases separated the two germline ends. Germline CDR1 and CDR2: SGHRS and YFSETQ. CDR3 sequence: CASRDFRDSWGETQYF. The DNA for the CDR3 is TGCGCCAGCAGGGACTTCCGGGACTCATGGGGAGAGACCCAGTACTTC.

This rearrangement joins TRBV10-3 to TRBJ2-7, with D unresolved. The CDR3 has 14 amino acids. V lost 3 bases and J 0 bases, leaving 9 bases between the germline ends. Germline V lookup: CDR1 ENHRY, CDR2 SYGVKD. The CDR3 nucleotides read TGTGCCATCAGTGAACGGACGGGCTCCTACGAGCAGTACTTC. Translating it yields CAISERTGSYEQYF.

This clonotype was seen a few times. The genes are TRBV28 and TRBJ2-5; 8 nucleotides agree with TRBD1. Germline V gives CDR1 MDHEN, CDR2 SYDVKM. The junction had 9 bases not matched to a gene; V was cut back by 5 bases and J by 7 bases. This CDR3 is 14 amino acids long. CDR3 nucleotides: TGTGCCAGCAGTCCAACCAGGGGGCACGGGACCCAGTACTTC. It encodes CASSPTRGHGTQYF. Based on the CDR3 plus reference TRBV28 and TRBJ2-5, the full variable domain is DVKVTQSSRYLVKRTGEKVFLECVQDMDHENMFWYRQDPGLGLRLIYFSYDVKMKEKGDIPEGYSVSREKKERFSLILESASTNQTSMYLCASSPTRGHGTQYFGPGTRLLVL.

The chain has TRBV7-2 and TRBJ2-5; 14 nucleotides agree with TRBD2. The CDR3 extends over 23 amino acids. CDR1 is SGHTA, CDR2 FQGNSA, per germline. The J segment lost 6 bases and the V segment lost 2 bases, leaving 26 bases of the junction unmatched. The CDR3 bases are TGTGCCAGCAGCTTATCTGACCCCAAGGGGTTGGGGACTAGCGGGAGCCCCAGGAAGACCCAGTACTTC. Amino acids: CASSLSDPKGLGTSGSPRKTQYF.

The genes are TRBV7-2 and TRBJ2-7; D ambiguous. CDR1 SGHTA and CDR2 FQGNSA come from the germline V gene. The CDR3 runs to 14 residues. The ends were cut back, 1 base at V and 6 bases at J, with 13 bases in the middle. CDR3 protein: CASSLGLQSVEQYF. The CDR3 DNA follows: TGTGCCAGCAGCTTAGGATTGCAATCGGTCGAGCAGTACTTC. Based on the CDR3 plus reference TRBV7-2 and TRBJ2-7, the full variable domain is GAGVSQSPSNKVTEKGKDVELRCDPISGHTALYWYRQSLGQGLEFLIYFQGNSAPDKSGLPSDRFSAERTGGSVSTLTIQRTQQEDSAVYLCASSLGLQSVEQYFGPGTRLTVT.

This clonotype was seen a few times. This chain uses TRBV10-3 with TRBJ1-1; D gene ambiguous. This CDR3 comprises 15 residues. Germline V gene data show CDR1 as ENHRY and CDR2 as SYGVKD. Between the trimmed V and J ends, which lost 0 bases and 8 bases, there was a span of 16 bases. DNA of the CDR3: TGTGCCATCAGTGAGTCCCCCCGGACGGCGGGGGAAGCTTTCTTT. It translates to CAISESPRTAGEAFF.

V usage is TRBV7-8 and J usage is TRBJ1-1; D is undetermined. Trimming stripped 2 bases from V and 1 base from J, with 8 bases between. CDR1 and CDR2 (germline): SGHVS, FQNEAQ. The CDR3 covers 14 residues. The chain's CDR3 is CASSLRVPNTEAFF. The CDR3, as DNA: TGTGCCAGCAGCTTAAGAGTACCGAACACTGAAGCTTTCTTT.

The V and J genes are TRBV7-2 and TRBJ1-6; D unclear. The germline V and J ends were trimmed by 2 bases and 6 bases, with 11 bases remaining between them. Germline-derived CDR1 and CDR2 are SGHTA and FQGNSA. The CDR3 is 15 amino acids. The CDR3 is CASSLLGQRNSPLHF. The CDR3 nucleotides are TGTGCCAGCAGCTTATTAGGCCAGCGTAATTCACCCCTCCACTTT.

In this sample, this clonotype turned up many times. The rearrangement links TRBV29-1 to TRBJ2-2; D ambiguous. This CDR3 is 13 amino acids long. The germline V gene encodes CDR1 SQVTM and CDR2 ANQGSEA. Between the trimmed V and J ends, which lost 4 bases and 1 base, there was a span of 7 bases. In DNA, the CDR3 is TGCAGCGTTGGGTACAGGAACACCGGGGAGCTGTTTTTT. Translation gives CSVGYRNTGELFF.

This clonotype has a handful of counts. The V and J genes are TRBV2 and TRBJ2-5; TRBD1 might be the D (5 bases). The V gene lost 3 bases and the J gene lost 2 bases, with 13 bases spanning the gap. Looked up from germline, CDR1 is SNHLY and CDR2 is FYNNEI. The CDR3 runs 15 residues. CDR3 in amino acids: CASSDLVRAQETQYF. The CDR3 DNA is TGTGCCAGCAGTGATCTGGTCAGGGCGCAAGAGACCCAGTACTTC.

The V call is TRBV5-1, the J call TRBJ2-3; D call uncertain. Germline assignment: CDR1 SGHRS and CDR2 YFSETQ. CDR3 length: 14 residues. V lost 1 base and J lost 2, with 8 bases in between. This chain's CDR3 is CASSLRVNTDTQYF. The CDR3 DNA reads TGCGCCAGCAGCTTGCGGGTGAACACAGATACGCAGTATTTT.

The chain is built from TRBV10-3 and TRBJ2-1, with D unresolved. The length of the CDR3 is 12 residues. Looked up from germline, CDR1 is ENHRY and CDR2 is SYGVKD. The V end lost 2 bases, the J end lost 9 bases, and 8 bases lay between the germline ends. As DNA, the CDR3 is TGTGCCATCAGTGAGAGTTTCCCTGAGCAGTTCTTC. Protein sequence: CAISESFPEQFF.

This chain uses TRBV20-1 with TRBJ1-4; D is undetermined. This CDR3 contains 14 residues. Germline loops: CDR1 DFQATT, CDR2 SNEGSKA (reference sequence). Trimming left V 2 bases short and J 0 bases short, with 7 bases between. In DNA, the CDR3 is TGCAGTGCTAGACCCGTTGCAACTAATGAAAAACTGTTTTTT. This sequence encodes CSARPVATNEKLFF.

The V gene is TRBV3-1, the J gene TRBJ1-1; unclear D gene. Germline CDR1 is LGHDT and CDR2 is YNNKEL (reference sequence). Trimming left V 5 bases short and J 2 bases short, with 6 bases between. The CDR3 has 12 amino acids. CDR3 DNA: TGTGCCAGCAGCAACGGTAACACTGAAGCTTTCTTT. Translation: CASSNGNTEAFF.

J is TRBJ2-5 and V is TRBV18; maybe TRBD2 (6 bases). The CDR3 length is 15 residues. Germline CDR1 and CDR2: KGHSH and LQKENI. The ends were cut back, 3 bases at V and 6 bases at J, with 17 bases in the middle. CDR3 DNA: TGTGCCAGCTCACCCTCGACGGGGGAGGCGAAGACCCAGTACTTC. Its translation: CASSPSTGEAKTQYF.

The chain links TRBV7-6 to TRBJ2-5; TRBD2 aligns across 12 bases. The CDR3 is made up of 17 amino acids. Germline V gene lookup returns CDR1 SGHVS and CDR2 FNYEAQ. V trimming: 3 bases; J trimming: 2 bases; junction bases outside the gene matches: 7. For the CDR3, the DNA is TGTGCCAGCAGCTTGACTAGCGGGAGAGGGGAGCAAGAGACCCAGTACTTC. Translated: CASSLTSGRGEQETQYF.